Listed below are T cell receptor beta chains from one sample, sequenced in a study of regulatory T cells in long-lasting Graves disease. TCRdb re-analysed the multiplex PCR reads in MiXCR, keeping a single row per CDR3 protein. The sample lists about 540,000 distinct CDR3 sequences, approximately 13% occurring once. The data were also submitted as part of a second study, on T cells in Graves' hyperthyroidism and ophthalmopathy.

This material consisted of peripheral blood mononuclear cells (PBMCs), taken at new diagnosis, from a patient treated with antithyroid drugs. Source of these receptors: a man younger than 45 with Graves disease. Both conserved end residues are trimmed from each CDR3.

j_call v_call cdr3_aa
TRBJ2-3 TRBV3-1 ASSQYLTMQY
TRBJ2-5 TRBV6-1 ASSDTGTAQETQY
TRBJ1-6 TRBV7-2 ASILQDRGHSPLH
TRBJ2-2 TRBV27 ASSSNLAGDLTGELF
TRBJ2-1 TRBV7-2 ASSFLRSSYNEQF
TRBJ2-7 TRBV11-2 ASSSPGGAFYEQY
TRBJ2-6 TRBV15 ATSASRVLSTSGANVLT
TRBJ1-4 TRBV6-5 ASSFDGGGYEKLL
TRBJ2-4 TRBV6-1 ASQTSGRVRVQY
TRBJ2-7 TRBV20-1 SATPNTFTYEQY
TRBJ1-2 TRBV7-3 ASSPDRGRAGYT
TRBJ2-1 TRBV20-1 SAPSRGGSYNEQF
TRBJ2-1 TRBV5-4 ASSLAAGGPTNEQF
TRBJ1-6 TRBV30 AWSAPGVSPLH
TRBJ1-1 TRBV4-1 ASSQTGGNAEAF
TRBJ2-3 TRBV6-1 ASKGGLADTQY
TRBJ2-5 TRBV10-1 ASSQVTLAETQY
TRBJ1-5 TRBV30 AWSVRQGANLNQPQH
TRBJ1-2 TRBV9 ASSSSFGAEGGYT
TRBJ1-6 TRBV6-1 ASSEAHGQAYSPLH